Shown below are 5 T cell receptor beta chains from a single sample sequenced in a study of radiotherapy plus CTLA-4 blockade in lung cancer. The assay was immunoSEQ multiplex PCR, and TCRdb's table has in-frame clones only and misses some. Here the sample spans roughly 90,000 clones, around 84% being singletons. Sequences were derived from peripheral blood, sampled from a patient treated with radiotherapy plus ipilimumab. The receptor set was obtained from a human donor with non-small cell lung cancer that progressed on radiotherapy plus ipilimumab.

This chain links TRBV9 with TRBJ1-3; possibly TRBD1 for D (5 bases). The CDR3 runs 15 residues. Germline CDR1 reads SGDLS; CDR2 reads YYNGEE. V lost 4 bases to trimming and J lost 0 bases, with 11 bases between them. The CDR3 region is CASSRDVASGNTIYF. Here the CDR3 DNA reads TGTGCCAGCAGCCGGGACGTAGCCTCTGGAAACACCATATATTTT.

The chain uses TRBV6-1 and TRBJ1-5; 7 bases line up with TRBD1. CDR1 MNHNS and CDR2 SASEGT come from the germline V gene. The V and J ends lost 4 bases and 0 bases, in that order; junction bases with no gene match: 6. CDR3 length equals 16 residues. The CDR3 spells CASSALRGSSNQPQHF. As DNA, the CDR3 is TGTGCCAGCAGTGCCCTCAGGGGGTCTAGCAATCAGCCCCAGCATTTT.

The CDR3 here is CASTAVEGLAGGRHTGELFF. CDR3 in DNA: TGCGCCAGCACGGCGGTAGAAGGGCTCGCGGGAGGGCGTCATACCGGGGAGCTGTTTTTT. The chain uses TRBV5-1 and TRBJ2-2, with 9 bases aligning to TRBD2. Losses at the gene ends were 6 bases for V and 5 bases for J; bases not matched to a gene: 23. This CDR3 spans 20 amino acids. Looked up from germline, CDR1 is SGHRS and CDR2 is YFSETQ.

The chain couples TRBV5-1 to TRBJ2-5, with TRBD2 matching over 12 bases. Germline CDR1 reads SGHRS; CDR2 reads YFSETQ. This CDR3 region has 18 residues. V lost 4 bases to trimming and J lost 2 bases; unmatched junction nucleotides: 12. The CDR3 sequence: CASSPASGRAFYQETQYF. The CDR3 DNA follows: TGCGCCAGCAGCCCCGCTAGCGGGAGGGCCTTTTATCAAGAGACCCAGTACTTC.

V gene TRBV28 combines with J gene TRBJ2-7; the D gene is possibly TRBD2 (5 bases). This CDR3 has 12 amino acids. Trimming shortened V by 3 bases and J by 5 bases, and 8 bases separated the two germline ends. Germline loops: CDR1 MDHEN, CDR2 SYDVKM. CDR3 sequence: CASSLPGNEQYV. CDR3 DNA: TGTGCCAGCAGTTTGCCCGGGAACGAGCAGTACGTC.